This T cell receptor (beta chain) was documented in a study of regulatory T cells in long-lasting Graves disease. Both iRepertoire HTBI primers and Arm-PCR of CDR3 regions were used to build the TCR beta libraries. TCRdb ran MiXCR on the multiplex PCR reads and lists one entry per CDR3 protein. The table includes 250,000 or so distinct CDR3 sequences, 20% to 25% detected once. The time point here: newly diagnosed GD, antithyroid drugs for less than 3 months. Extracted RNA from PBMCs served as the source of the TCR library. The length of the CDR3 is 15 residues. Germline V CDR1 and CDR2: MDHEN, SYDVKM.

This clonotype was sampled from a female donor with Graves disease. J is TRBJ2-1 and V is TRBV28, with 9 bases identical to TRBD2. The J call may be wrong; the DNA end is better matched by TRBJ2-5. The sample here was peripheral blood mononuclear cells (PBMCs), taken at new diagnosis, from a patient treated with antithyroid drugs. The DNA of the CDR3 is TGTGCCAGCAGTCCGATAGCGGGGGCCCAAGAGACCCAGTACTTC. It is translated as CASSPIAGAQETQYF.